The clone carrying this T cell receptor beta chain has only one observation. As yet, its antigen is unknown. Libraries were prepared by immunoSEQ multiplex PCR; TCRdb keeps only in-frame clonotypes and omits some of them. This sample has about 330,000 clones, with 87% found just once. V shed 4 bases and J shed 1 base, with 14 bases lying between them. The CDR3 has 15 residues. CDR1 is ENHRY, CDR2 SYGVKD, per germline. The data originate from a study of shared clonotypes between healthy human individuals. Points from the study as a whole: Despite large depth, sorted-subset datasets appeared incompletely sequenced.

This clonotype was obtained from a man younger than 30 in good health. The sample was memory CD8+ T cells sorted from blood. Noted subset: CD45RO+ cells pooled with CCR7-negative TemRA cells. The chain employs TRBV10-3 and TRBJ2-7; the D call may be TRBD1 or TRBD2 (5 bases each). The CDR3 loop is CAISAVGTGSYEQYF. The CDR3 bases are TGTGCCATCAGTGCCGTCGGGACGGGTTCCTACGAGCAGTACTTC.